Shown below are 3 T cell receptor beta chains from a single sample sequenced in a study of blood T cell repertoires in COVID-19. Clones were sequenced by immunoSEQ multiplex PCR, and TCRdb holds only the in-frame ones, with some missing. Among hundreds of thousands of clones listed, 70% to 90% were seen once. Sequenced input: PBMCs or T cells enriched from blood (not recorded which). These receptors all stem from a woman younger than 35 with acute COVID-19.

The gene calls are TRBV7-2 and TRBJ1-2; no clear D gene. The germline V and J ends were trimmed by 6 bases and 5 bases, with 10 bases remaining between them. Looked up from germline, CDR1 is SGHTA and CDR2 is FQGNSA. The CDR3 length is 12 residues. CDR3 sequence: CASRAPPYGYTF. As DNA, the CDR3 is TGTGCCAGCAGGGCTCCTCCTTATGGCTACACCTTC.

This rearrangement joins TRBV5-1 to TRBJ1-1; D is ambiguous. This CDR3 is 14 amino acids long. Germline CDR1 and CDR2: SGHRS and YFSETQ. V lost 0 bases and J lost 4, with 10 bases in between. CDR3: CASSLAGAGTEAFF. The CDR3 DNA follows: TGCGCCAGCAGCTTGGCGGGCGCGGGCACTGAAGCTTTCTTT.

The CDR3 sequence: CAISESKGRASTDTQYF. In DNA, the CDR3 is TGTGCCATCAGTGAGTCGAAAGGGAGGGCAAGCACAGATACGCAGTATTTT. The J gene is TRBJ2-3, the V gene TRBV10-3, with 7 positions matching TRBD2. Unmatched junction bases numbered 6, after V lost 0 bases and J lost 0 bases. CDR3 size: 17 residues. The germline V gene encodes CDR1 ENHRY and CDR2 SYGVKD.